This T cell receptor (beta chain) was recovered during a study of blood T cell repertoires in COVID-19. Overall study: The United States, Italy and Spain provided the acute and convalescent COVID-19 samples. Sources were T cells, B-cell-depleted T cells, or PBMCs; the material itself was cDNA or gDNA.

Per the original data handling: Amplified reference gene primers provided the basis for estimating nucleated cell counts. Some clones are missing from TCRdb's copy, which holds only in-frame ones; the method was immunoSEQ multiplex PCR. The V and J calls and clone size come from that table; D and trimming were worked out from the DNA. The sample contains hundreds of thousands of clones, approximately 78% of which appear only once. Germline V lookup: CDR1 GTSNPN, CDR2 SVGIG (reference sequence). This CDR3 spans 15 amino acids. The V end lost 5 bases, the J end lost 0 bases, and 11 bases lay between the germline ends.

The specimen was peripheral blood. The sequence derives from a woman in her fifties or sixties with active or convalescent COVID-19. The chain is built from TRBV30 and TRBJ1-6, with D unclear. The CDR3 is CAWERGFSYNSPLHF. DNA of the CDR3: TGTGCCTGGGAGCGGGGTTTCTCCTATAATTCACCCCTCCACTTT.